Below, one T cell receptor (beta chain) is given with its context. The target antigen is unknown. Germline-derived CDR1 and CDR2 are KGHSH and LQKENI. This CDR3 is 14 amino acids long. V trimming: 5 bases; J trimming: 6 bases; junction bases outside the gene matches: 8. The data originate from a study of identifying expanded T cells in peripheral blood. The study, taken as a whole, reports: Over two and four weeks, about 15 and 19 clones changed, versus approximately 1.2 between replicates.

The data were produced by immunoSEQ multiplex PCR, yet TCRdb's version contains in-frame clones alone and is incomplete. Of some 78,000 clones listed, roughly 84% are singletons. The clonotype originates from a person between 18 and 75 years old in good health. Sequencing was carried out using blood. The chain is built from TRBV18 and TRBJ2-3, with TRBD1 matching 7 bases. The chain's CDR3 is CASSAGTDGDTQYF. The CDR3 coding sequence is TGTGCCAGCTCAGCAGGGACAGACGGTGATACGCAGTATTTT.